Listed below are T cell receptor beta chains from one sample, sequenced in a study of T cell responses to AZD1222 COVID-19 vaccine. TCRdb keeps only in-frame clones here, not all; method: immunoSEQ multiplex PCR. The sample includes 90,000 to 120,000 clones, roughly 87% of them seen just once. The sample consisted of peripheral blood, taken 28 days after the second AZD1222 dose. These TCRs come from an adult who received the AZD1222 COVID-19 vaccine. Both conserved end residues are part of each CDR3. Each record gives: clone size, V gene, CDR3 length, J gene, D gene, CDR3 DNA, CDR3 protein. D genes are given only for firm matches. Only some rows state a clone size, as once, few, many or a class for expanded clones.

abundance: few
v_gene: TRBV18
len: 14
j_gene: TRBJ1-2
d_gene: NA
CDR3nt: TGTGCCAGCTCACTGGACACCATTAACTATGGCTACACCTTC
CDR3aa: CASSLDTINYGYTF

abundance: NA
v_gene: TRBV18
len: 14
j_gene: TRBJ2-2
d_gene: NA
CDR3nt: TGTGCCAGCTCACCGGGGGGAAGCACCGGGGAGCTGTTTTTT
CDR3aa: CASSPGGSTGELFF

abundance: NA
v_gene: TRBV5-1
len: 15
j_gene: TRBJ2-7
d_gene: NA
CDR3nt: TGCGCCAGCAGCTTCTCGGACTTTAACTCCTACGAGCAGTACTTC
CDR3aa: CASSFSDFNSYEQYF

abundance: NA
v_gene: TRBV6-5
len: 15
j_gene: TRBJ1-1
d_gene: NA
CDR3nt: TGTGCCAGCAGTTACTCCACACTCATGGGGAACGAAGCTTTCTTT
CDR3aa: CASSYSTLMGNEAFF

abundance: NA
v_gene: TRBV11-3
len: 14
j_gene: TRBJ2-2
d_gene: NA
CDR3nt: TGTGCCAGCAGCTCTGGTACCGACACCGGGGAGCTGTTTTTT
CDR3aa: CASSSGTDTGELFF

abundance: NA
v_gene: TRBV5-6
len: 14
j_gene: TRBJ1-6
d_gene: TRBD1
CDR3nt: TGTGCCAGCAGCTTGAACAGGGGTGATTCACCCCTCCACTTT
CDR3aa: CASSLNRGDSPLHF

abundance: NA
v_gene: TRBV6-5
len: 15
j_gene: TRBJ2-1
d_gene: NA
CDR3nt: TGTGCCAGCATCCCTTGGACCTATCCAGGGAGTGAGCAGTTCTTC
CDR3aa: CASIPWTYPGSEQFF

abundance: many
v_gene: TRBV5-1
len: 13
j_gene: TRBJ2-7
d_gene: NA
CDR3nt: TGCGCCAGCAGCTTGAACACCCCAGGCGAGCAGTACTTC
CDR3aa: CASSLNTPGEQYF

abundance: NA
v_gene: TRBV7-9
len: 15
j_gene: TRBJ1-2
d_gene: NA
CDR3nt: TGTGCCAGCAGCTTAACGGGCACCCGCCGGGATGGCTACACCTTC
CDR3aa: CASSLTGTRRDGYTF

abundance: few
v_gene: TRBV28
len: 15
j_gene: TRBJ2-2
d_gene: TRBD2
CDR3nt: TGTGCCAGCAGCAACCCGGGGGGTCGCACCGGGGAGCTGTTTTTT
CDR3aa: CASSNPGGRTGELFF

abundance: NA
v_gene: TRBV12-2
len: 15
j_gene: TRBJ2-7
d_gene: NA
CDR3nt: TGTGCAAGTCGCTCCTCCGGGACAGGTCCCTACGAGCAGTACTTC
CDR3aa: CASRSSGTGPYEQYF

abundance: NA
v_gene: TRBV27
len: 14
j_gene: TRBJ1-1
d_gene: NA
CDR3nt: TGTGCCAGCAGTTATACATGGCAGAACACTGAAGCTTTCTTT
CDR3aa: CASSYTWQNTEAFF

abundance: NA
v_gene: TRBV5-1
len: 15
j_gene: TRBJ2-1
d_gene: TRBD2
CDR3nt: TGCGCCAGCAGTGGGCTAGCGGGGGGCAACAATGAGCAGTTCTTC
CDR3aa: CASSGLAGGNNEQFF

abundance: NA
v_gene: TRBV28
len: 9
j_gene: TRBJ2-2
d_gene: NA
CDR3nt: TGTGCCAGCCCAGGGGAGCTGTTTTTT
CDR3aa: CASPGELFF

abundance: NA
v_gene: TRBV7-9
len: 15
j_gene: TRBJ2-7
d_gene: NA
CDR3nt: TGTGCCAGCAGCTTAGGTTTCGGCAACTCCTACGAGCAGTACTTC
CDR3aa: CASSLGFGNSYEQYF

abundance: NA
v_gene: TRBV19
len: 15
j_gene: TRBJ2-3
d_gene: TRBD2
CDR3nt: TGTGCCAGTAGTGGTATTAGCGGGGGCACAGATACGCAGTATTTT
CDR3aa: CASSGISGGTDTQYF

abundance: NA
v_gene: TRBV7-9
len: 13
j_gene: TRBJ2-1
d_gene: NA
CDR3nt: TGTGCCAGCTTACCACCCGGGGGCAATGAGCAGTTCTTC
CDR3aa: CASLPPGGNEQFF

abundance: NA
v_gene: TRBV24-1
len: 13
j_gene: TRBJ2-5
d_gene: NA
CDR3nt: TGTGCCACCAGTGATTTTGGGAGAGAGACCCAGTACTTC
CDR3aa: CATSDFGRETQYF